The 25 T cell receptor beta chains below all came from one sample that was sequenced in a study of T cells in Graves' hyperthyroidism and ophthalmopathy. The CDR3 regions of TCR beta were amplified from RNA transcripts. Carried out on the TCR CDR3, a first-round RT-PCR used the HTBI primer set. In TCRdb, the multiplex PCR reads were re-called with MiXCR into one record per CDR3 protein. The table includes about 290,000 distinct CDR3 sequences, roughly a fifth detected once. Sample: blood. The source is a man aged 50 or older with Graves' ophthalmopathy.

Only a few counts were recorded for this clonotype. The rearrangement uses TRBV4-2 and TRBJ2-2; 9 bases are shared with TRBD1. This CDR3 has 17 amino acids. The germline V gene encodes CDR1 LGHNA and CDR2 YNFKEQ. With V trimmed by 5 bases and J by 7 bases, 14 bases remained unmatched. This CDR3 is CASSKQGAEGKGGELFF. The CDR3 nucleotides are TGTGCCAGCAGCAAACAGGGGGCTGAGGGGAAGGGCGGGGAGCTGTTTTTT.

V usage is TRBV10-2 and J usage is TRBJ2-1; 8 positions agree with TRBD2. J gave up 7 bases and V 2 bases, and 4 bases lay outside the gene matches. The CDR3 totals 14 residues. Per the germline V gene, CDR1 is WSHSY and CDR2 is SAAADI. The CDR3 spells CASSEREGRNEQFF. The CDR3, as DNA: TGCGCCAGCAGTGAGCGGGAGGGCCGGAATGAGCAGTTCTTC.

This clonotype occurred a few times. The chain carries TRBV3-1 and TRBJ2-7; no clear D gene. Trimming took off 0 bases at V and 3 bases at J, with 6 bases between the two ends. CDR3 length equals 13 residues. CDR1 is LGHDT and CDR2 is YNNKEL in the germline V gene (reference sequence). The CDR3, as DNA: TGTGCCAGCAGCCAAGACCCCCGCTACGAGCAGTACTTC. Translated: CASSQDPRYEQYF.

This clonotype was found many times. The junction does not match germline at one end; this may be a read error. The V gene is TRBV2, the J gene TRBJ2-7; the match to TRBD1 covers 8 bases. The length of the CDR3 is 13 residues. Germline V gene lookup returns CDR1 SNHLY and CDR2 FYNNEI. The CDR3 coding sequence is TGCGCCAGCAGCCGGACAGGGACCTACGAGCAGTACTTC. Protein: CASSRTGTYEQYF.

This clonotype was detected ten times or more. The V call is TRBV3-1, the J call TRBJ1-2; D is possibly TRBD1 (5 bases). The CDR3 runs to 14 residues. V lost 2 bases, J lost 2 bases, and 9 bases lay in between. Germline V gene data show CDR1 as LGHDT and CDR2 as YNNKEL (reference sequence). Written as DNA, the CDR3 is TGTGCCAGCAGCCAACTGGGGACCAACTATGGCTACACCTTC. Residues: CASSQLGTNYGYTF.

This chain uses TRBV12-3 or TRBV12-4 with TRBJ1-4, with 7 bases identical to TRBD1. CDR3 length: 14 amino acids. The V and J ends lost 6 bases and 5 bases, in that order; junction bases with no gene match: 6. The CDR3 sequence: CASRWDRLNEKLFF. The CDR3 DNA reads as TGTGCCAGCAGATGGGACAGACTAAATGAAAAACTGTTTTTT.

The CDR3 loop reads CASSPGTSAAEQFF. The CDR3, as DNA: TGCGCCAGCAGCCCCGGGACTAGTGCGGCTGAGCAGTTCTTC. The chain combines TRBV5-1 with TRBJ2-1; 8 bases map to TRBD2. Trimming took 4 bases from V and 9 from J; bases not matched to a gene: 9. This CDR3 has 14 residues. Germline CDR1 and CDR2: SGHRS and YFSETQ.

A remark on this clonotype: A much more abundant neighbour one base away suggests this may be a read error. The rearrangement links TRBV11-1 to TRBJ2-3, with TRBD1 matching over 9 bases. J lost 0 bases, V lost 5 bases, and 3 bases had no gene match. The length of the CDR3 is 15 residues. The V gene's germline CDR1 is SGHAT and CDR2 FQDESV (reference sequence). CDR3: CASSTGTGSTDTQYF. DNA for the CDR3: TGTGCCAGCAGCACCGGGACAGGGAGCACAGATACGCAGTATTTT. The full variable domain, its missing parts supplied by reference TRBV11-1 and TRBJ2-3, is EAEVAQSPRYKITEKSQAVAFWCDPISGHATLYWYRQILGQGPELLVQFQDESVVDDSQLPKDRFSAERLKGVDSTLKIQPAELGDSAMYLCASSTGTGSTDTQYFGPGTRLTVL.

This clonotype was recorded at least ten times. This sequence joins TRBV30 and TRBJ2-3; either TRBD1 or TRBD2 may fit D (6 bases each). Germline-derived CDR1 and CDR2 are GTSNPN and SVGIG (reference sequence). Trimming left V 7 bases short and J 2 bases short, with 16 bases between. The CDR3 loop spans 14 amino acids. The CDR3 is CASRRGSNTDTQYF. Here the CDR3 DNA reads TGTGCCTCACGGAGGGGGTCCAACACAGATACGCAGTATTTT.

The V and J genes are TRBV20-1 and TRBJ2-2; D is perhaps TRBD1 (6 bases). Germline CDR1 and CDR2: DFQATT and SNEGSKA (reference sequence). The CDR3 consists of 16 residues. Trimming removed 2 bases at V and 1 base at J, with 14 bases between. The CDR3 sequence: CSARTRDTQNTGELFF. The DNA for the CDR3 is TGCAGTGCTAGAACCCGGGACACCCAGAACACCGGGGAGCTGTTTTTT.

This clonotype was seen only a few times. The chain employs TRBV29-1 and TRBJ2-3; D is tentatively TRBD1 or TRBD2 (5 bases each). This CDR3 is built from 13 residues. Trimming left V 4 bases short and J 0 bases short, with 8 bases between. Germline-derived CDR1 and CDR2 are SQVTM and ANQGSEA. CDR3 coding DNA: TGCAGCGTTGGGGGCGGGAGCACAGATACGCAGTATTTT. Protein: CSVGGGSTDTQYF.

This rearrangement joins TRBV28 to TRBJ2-1; 10 nucleotides agree with TRBD2. The CDR3 has 16 amino acids. Per the germline V gene, CDR1 is MDHEN and CDR2 is SYDVKM. Trimming cost V 8 bases and J 6 bases; bases outside gene matches: 13. The CDR3 loop reads CASGGQGAGGPNEQFF. DNA of the CDR3: TGTGCCAGCGGGGGGCAAGGAGCGGGAGGGCCCAATGAGCAGTTCTTC.

This clonotype showed up just a few times. The chain links TRBV20-1 to TRBJ2-7, with D perhaps matching TRBD1 (5 bases). There are 16 residues in the CDR3. V was shortened by 0 bases and J by 2 bases, with 17 bases between the two germline ends. Germline loops: CDR1 DFQATT, CDR2 SNEGSKA (reference sequence). The DNA for the CDR3 is TGCAGTGCTAGAGATTTCCCAGGGCCAAACCCCTACGAGCAGTACTTC. As protein: CSARDFPGPNPYEQYF.

Notes on this clonotype: One base away lies a much larger clone, so this may be a sequencing read error. V and J are TRBV12-3 or TRBV12-4 and TRBJ2-7, with no clear D. The CDR3 extends over 13 amino acids. V dropped 6 bases and J dropped 2 bases, with 11 bases sitting between them. CDR3 DNA sequence: TGTGCCAGCAGCCCGCTGAGGCCCTACGAGCAGTACTTC. Amino acids: CASSPLRPYEQYF.

This clonotype showed up just a few times. V is TRBV27 and J is TRBJ1-2; 7 nucleotides line up with TRBD1. Unmatched junction bases numbered 9, after V lost 7 bases and J lost 7 bases. From germline, CDR1 is MNHEY and CDR2 SMNVEV (reference sequence). The CDR3 totals 13 residues. The CDR3 bases are TGTGCCAGCAAGGCACAGGGGATCACTGGCTACACCTTC. It translates to CASKAQGITGYTF.

This chain uses TRBV19 with TRBJ2-2; TRBD1 agrees at 7 bases. V shed 6 bases, J shed 1 base, and the junction held 5 bases outside the gene matches. Per the germline V gene, CDR1 is LNHDA and CDR2 is SQIVND (reference sequence). CDR3 length: 15 amino acids. The DNA of the CDR3 is TGTGCCAGTAGACCAGGGGGTGGGAACACCGGGGAGCTGTTTTTT. Its protein is CASRPGGGNTGELFF.

This clonotype was seen at least ten times. The chain joins TRBV2 to TRBJ1-5; D unresolved. The V end was cut by 4 bases, the J end by 5 bases, with 12 bases between. The CDR3 loop spans 14 amino acids. Germline loops: CDR1 SNHLY, CDR2 FYNNEI. The CDR3 loop reads CASSGPLPHQPQHF. DNA for the CDR3: TGTGCCAGCAGTGGGCCTTTACCCCATCAGCCCCAGCATTTT.

This clonotype showed up just a few times. This sequence joins TRBV20-1 and TRBJ2-1; 12 nucleotides match TRBD2. The trim removed 3 bases at V and 0 bases at J, leaving 3 bases unmatched. Germline CDR1 is DFQATT and CDR2 is SNEGSKA (reference sequence). The CDR3 totals 16 residues. The CDR3 nucleotides are TGCAGTGCTAGGGGACTAGCGGGTCGCTCCTACAATGAGCAGTTCTTC. Protein sequence: CSARGLAGRSYNEQFF.

This clonotype was recorded many times. The J gene is TRBJ2-7, the V gene TRBV28; 14 nucleotides line up with TRBD2. Per the germline V gene, CDR1 is MDHEN and CDR2 is SYDVKM. This CDR3 spans 17 amino acids. V trimming: 2 bases; J trimming: 3 bases; junction bases outside the gene matches: 6. CDR3 in DNA: TGTGCCAGCAGTTTAGGCCCCGGGACTAGCGGGAGCTACGAGCAGTACTTC. Translating gives CASSLGPGTSGSYEQYF.

The chain employs TRBV28 and TRBJ1-5; D gene ambiguous. With 9 bases removed from V and 3 bases from J, the gap between germline ends came to 9 bases. This CDR3 comprises 12 residues. CDR1 is MDHEN and CDR2 is SYDVKM in the germline V gene. The chain's CDR3 is CASYSDNQPQHF. CDR3 nucleotides: TGTGCCAGTTACAGTGACAATCAGCCCCAGCATTTT. Full variable domain (rest looked up from reference TRBV28 and TRBJ1-5): DVKVTQSSRYLVKRTGEKVFLECVQDMDHENMFWYRQDPGLGLRLIYFSYDVKMKEKGDIPEGYSVSREKKERFSLILESASTNQTSMYLCASYSDNQPQHFGDGTRLSIL.

The J gene is TRBJ2-7, the V gene TRBV19, with 9 bases matching TRBD1. With V trimmed by 3 bases and J by 4 bases, 4 bases remained unmatched. Germline-derived CDR1 and CDR2 are LNHDA and SQIVND (reference sequence). This CDR3 comprises 14 residues. The chain's CDR3 is CASSIGTGSYEQYF. The CDR3 DNA is TGTGCCAGTAGTATCGGGACAGGGAGTTACGAGCAGTACTTC.

Comment on this clonotype: The conserved final phenylalanine or tryptophan is absent from the CDR3, which likely points to a read error. The rearrangement uses TRBV28 and TRBJ1-5, with D unclear. The germline V gene encodes CDR1 MDHEN and CDR2 SYDVKM. V gave up 4 bases and J gave up 4 bases, with 8 bases separating them. This CDR3 is 13 amino acids long. The CDR3 protein is CASSSSRNQPQHL. DNA of the CDR3: TGTGCCAGCAGTTCCAGTCGAAATCAGCCCCAGCATCTT.

Notes on this clonotype: A read error may explain this, as a much larger clone is one base away. The rearrangement uses TRBV5-1 and TRBJ2-7; 9 bases are a match to TRBD1. Germline lookup yields CDR1 SGHRS and CDR2 YFSETQ. The CDR3 contains 14 residues. With V trimmed by 4 bases and J by 4 bases, 6 bases remained unmatched. The CDR3 sequence is CASSVGTGTYEQYF. Here the CDR3 DNA reads TGCGCCAGCAGCGTCGGGACAGGGACTTACGAGCAGTACTTC.

This clonotype was found many times. V gene TRBV7-6 combines with J gene TRBJ2-2; D is perhaps TRBD2 (5 bases). This CDR3 is built from 17 residues. Germline V gives CDR1 SGHVS, CDR2 FNYEAQ. The germline V and J ends were trimmed by 2 bases and 1 base, with 14 bases remaining between them. CDR3: CASSLRRGQQNTGELFF. CDR3 in DNA: TGTGCCAGCAGCTTACGCCGAGGGCAGCAGAACACCGGGGAGCTGTTTTTT.

V usage is TRBV4-1 and J usage is TRBJ1-6; unclear D gene. CDR1 and CDR2 (germline): MGHRA, YSYEKL. Between the trimmed V and J ends, which lost 1 base and 4 bases, there was a span of 5 bases. This CDR3 has 14 residues. CDR3 amino acids: CASSQGEYNSPLHF. As DNA, the CDR3 is TGCGCCAGCAGCCAAGGAGAGTATAATTCACCCCTCCACTTT.